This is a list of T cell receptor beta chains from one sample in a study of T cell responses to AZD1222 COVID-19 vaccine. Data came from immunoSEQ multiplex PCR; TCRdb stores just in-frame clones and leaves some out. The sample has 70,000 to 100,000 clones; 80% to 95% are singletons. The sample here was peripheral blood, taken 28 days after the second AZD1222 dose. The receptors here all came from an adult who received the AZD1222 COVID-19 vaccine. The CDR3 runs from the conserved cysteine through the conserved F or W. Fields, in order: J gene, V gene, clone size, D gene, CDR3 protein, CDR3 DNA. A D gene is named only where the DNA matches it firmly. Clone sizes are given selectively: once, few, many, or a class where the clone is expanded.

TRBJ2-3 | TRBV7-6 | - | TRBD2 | CASSLLGGGPLDTQYF | TGTGCCAGCAGCCTTCTGGGCGGGGGACCTCTGGATACGCAGTATTTT
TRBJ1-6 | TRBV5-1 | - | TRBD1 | CASSLAGTGNSPLHF | TGCGCCAGCAGCTTGGCCGGGACAGGCAATTCACCCCTCCACTTT
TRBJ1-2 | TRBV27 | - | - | CASTDRHPSYGYTF | TGTGCCAGCACCGACAGGCACCCCTCCTATGGCTACACCTTC
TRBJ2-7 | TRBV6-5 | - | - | CASSPLNYEQYF | TGTGCCAGCAGTCCCCTTAACTACGAGCAGTACTTC
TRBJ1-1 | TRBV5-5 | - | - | CASSLALMNTEAFF | TGTGCCAGCAGCTTGGCCTTAATGAACACTGAAGCTTTCTTT
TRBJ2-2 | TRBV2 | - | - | CASRFGTPDTGELFF | TGTGCCAGCAGGTTCGGGACCCCGGACACCGGGGAGCTGTTTTTT
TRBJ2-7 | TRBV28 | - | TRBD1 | CASSPDRVYEQYF | TGTGCCAGCAGTCCGGACAGGGTCTACGAGCAGTACTTC
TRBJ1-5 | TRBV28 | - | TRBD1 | CASADRVNQPQHF | TGTGCCAGCGCTGACAGGGTCAATCAGCCCCAGCATTTT
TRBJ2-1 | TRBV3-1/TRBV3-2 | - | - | CASSPRVAWEQFF | TGTGCCAGCAGCCCTCGGGTGGCGTGGGAGCAGTTCTTC
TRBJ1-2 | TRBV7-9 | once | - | CASSPNQDNYGYTF | TGTGCCAGCAGCCCCAATCAGGACAACTATGGCTACACCTTC
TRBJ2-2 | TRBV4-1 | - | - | CASSRQDAGATGELFF | TGCGCCAGCAGCCGCCAAGACGCGGGGGCTACCGGGGAGCTGTTTTTT
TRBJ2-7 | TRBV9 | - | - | CASSVDRANEQYF | TGTGCCAGCAGCGTAGACAGGGCCAACGAGCAGTACTTC
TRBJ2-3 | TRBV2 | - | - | CASSDRRENTQYF | TGTGCCAGCAGTGATCGGAGGGAGAATACGCAGTATTTT
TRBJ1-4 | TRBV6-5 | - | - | CASSPDITTNEKLFF | TGTGCCAGCAGCCCAGACATTACAACTAATGAAAAACTGTTTTTT
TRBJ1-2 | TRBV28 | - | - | CASSGEATGTYGYTF | TGTGCCAGCAGTGGGGAGGCCACAGGGACCTATGGCTACACCTTC
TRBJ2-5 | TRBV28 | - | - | CASASGLPGKETQYF | TGTGCCAGCGCATCGGGACTTCCGGGGAAGGAGACCCAGTACTTC
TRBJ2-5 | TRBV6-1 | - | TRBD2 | CASSDGRGGLASGAKETQYF | TGTGCCAGCAGTGATGGGCGCGGGGGCTTAGCTAGCGGGGCCAAAGAGACCCAGTACTTC
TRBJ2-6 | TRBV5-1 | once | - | CASSPTTVSGANVLTF | TGCGCCAGCAGCCCTACGACAGTCTCTGGGGCCAACGTCCTGACTTTC
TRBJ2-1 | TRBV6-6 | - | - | CASSPIHRDPEQFF | TGTGCCAGCAGCCCCATCCACAGGGACCCTGAGCAGTTCTTC
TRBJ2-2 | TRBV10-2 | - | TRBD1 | CASSGIRTGAGELFF | TGCGCCAGCAGTGGGATTAGGACAGGGGCCGGGGAGCTGTTTTTT
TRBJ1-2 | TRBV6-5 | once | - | CASGTGYGYTF | TGTGCCAGCGGGACCGGTTATGGCTACACCTTC
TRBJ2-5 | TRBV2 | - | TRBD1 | CASSEAGQWETQYF | TGTGCCAGCAGTGAAGCGGGACAGTGGGAGACCCAGTACTTC
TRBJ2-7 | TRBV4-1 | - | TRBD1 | CASSQDDRDGYEQYF | TGCGCCAGCAGCCAAGACGACAGGGATGGCTACGAGCAGTACTTC
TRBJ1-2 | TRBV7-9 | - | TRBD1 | CASSRTGASNGYTF | TGTGCCAGCAGCCGTACAGGGGCTTCTAATGGCTACACCTTC
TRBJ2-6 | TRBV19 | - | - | CASSTTGPGSGANVLTF | TGTGCCAGTAGTACGACGGGGCCGGGCTCTGGGGCCAACGTCCTGACTTTC
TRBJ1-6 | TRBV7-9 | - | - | CASSPGTGLNSPLHF | TGTGCCAGCAGCCCCGGCACAGGGCTTAATTCACCCCTCCACTTT
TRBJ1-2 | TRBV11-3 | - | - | CASSPRGRGTSYGYTF | TGTGCCAGCAGCCCACGGGGCAGGGGCACTTCCTATGGCTACACCTTC
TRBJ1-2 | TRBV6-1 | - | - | CASSEDGGAVYGYTF | TGTGCCAGCAGTGAAGATGGGGGGGCAGTCTATGGCTACACCTTC
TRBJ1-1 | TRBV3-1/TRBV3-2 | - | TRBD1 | CASSRGTGRNTEAFF | TGTGCCAGCAGCCGAGGGACAGGGCGGAACACTGAAGCTTTCTTT
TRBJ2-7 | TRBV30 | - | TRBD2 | CAWIASGDAREQYF | TGTGCCTGGATAGCCAGCGGGGACGCCAGGGAGCAGTACTTC
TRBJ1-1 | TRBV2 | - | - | CASNQDIGTEAFF | TGTGCCAGCAACCAGGACATCGGCACTGAAGCTTTCTTT
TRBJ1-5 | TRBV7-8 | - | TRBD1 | CASSSDRGEPQHF | TGTGCCAGCAGCTCGGACAGGGGAGAGCCCCAGCATTTT
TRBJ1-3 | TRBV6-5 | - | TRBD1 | CASRGQGGNTIYF | TGTGCCAGCAGAGGACAGGGCGGGAACACCATATATTTT